This passage covers 22 T cell receptor beta chains from one sample sequenced in a study of blood T cell repertoires in COVID-19. The method was immunoSEQ multiplex PCR; TCRdb's version includes in-frame clones alone and lacks a portion of them. Of 450,000 to 500,000 clones listed, around 85% are singletons. Sample: PBMCs or T cells enriched from blood (not recorded which). The origin of the receptors is a woman aged 55-70 years who had recovered from COVID-19.

The V and J genes are TRBV6-5 and TRBJ1-2; D is perhaps TRBD1 (5 bases). Germline lookup yields CDR1 MNHEY and CDR2 SVGAGI. CDR3 length: 13 amino acids. Trimming removed 0 bases from V and 5 bases from J, with 7 bases in between. CDR3 nucleotides: TGTGCCAGCAGTTACTCGGGGGGATATGGCTACACCTTC. Its protein product is CASSYSGGYGYTF.

The chain joins TRBV5-4 to TRBJ2-2; perhaps TRBD2 as D (5 bases). The V end was cut by 0 bases, the J end by 3 bases, with 12 bases between. The CDR3 is 16 amino acids. The germline V gene encodes CDR1 SGHNT and CDR2 YYREEE (reference sequence). The CDR3 DNA reads as TGTGCCAGCAGCTTGGCCGGAGGCAGCTACACCGGGGAGCTGTTTTTT. It encodes CASSLAGGSYTGELFF.

This sequence joins TRBV4-1 and TRBJ2-7; TRBD2 is a possible D gene (6 bases). CDR1 MGHRA and CDR2 YSYEKL come from the germline V gene. This CDR3 spans 14 amino acids. Trimming pared 0 bases from V and 3 bases from J, leaving 9 bases between. This chain's CDR3 is CASSQDPGSYEQYF. The DNA for the CDR3 is TGCGCCAGCAGCCAAGATCCCGGGAGCTACGAGCAGTACTTC.

This chain connects TRBV30 to TRBJ1-2; D gene ambiguous. CDR3 length equals 13 residues. The V and J ends lost 3 bases and 8 bases respectively, with 16 bases between them. From germline, CDR1 is GTSNPN and CDR2 SVGIG (reference sequence). The CDR3: CAWRAGEVLGYTF. The CDR3 region has the DNA TGTGCCTGGAGAGCCGGGGAGGTCCTCGGCTACACCTTC.

This clone is a singleton in its sample. The chain is built from TRBV2 and TRBJ1-2; D gene ambiguous. Trimming cost V 2 bases and J 4 bases, with 11 bases left between them. The germline CDR1 and CDR2 sequences are SNHLY and FYNNEI. The CDR3 runs 14 residues. CDR3: CASSELSGFYGYTF. The CDR3 DNA reads as TGTGCCAGCAGTGAACTTTCCGGGTTCTATGGCTACACCTTC.

V and J are TRBV6-5 and TRBJ1-2, with TRBD1 matching over 7 bases. Germline V gives CDR1 MNHEY, CDR2 SVGAGI. V shed 5 bases and J 2 bases; nucleotides not matched to a gene: 5. This CDR3 is 14 amino acids long. CDR3 in DNA: TGTGCCAGCAGTCGCGTGGGACAGAACTATGGCTACACCTTC. The encoded protein is CASSRVGQNYGYTF.

J is TRBJ2-3 and V is TRBV2; 7 nucleotides line up with TRBD2. The CDR3 runs to 17 residues. After removal of 5 bases from V and 1 base from J, the junction contained 12 bases not matched to a gene. Germline values: CDR1 SNHLY, CDR2 FYNNEI. The CDR3 sequence is CASSYPTSPVGTDTQYF. The CDR3 DNA is TGTGCCAGCAGTTATCCGACTAGCCCGGTGGGCACAGATACGCAGTATTTT.

The V and J genes are TRBV5-5 and TRBJ2-1, with 12 nucleotides matching TRBD2. J was trimmed by 8 bases and V by 4 bases; bases with no gene match: 7. CDR3 length: 15 amino acids. Germline assignment: CDR1 SGHKS and CDR2 YYEKEE (reference sequence). This chain's CDR3 is CASSAGLAGRYEQFF. CDR3 sequence (DNA): TGTGCCAGCAGCGCGGGACTAGCGGGCCGATATGAGCAGTTCTTC.

Notes on this clone: The sample has other DNA sequences that encode this CDR3 too. The chain carries TRBV10-3 and TRBJ1-4; no definite D call. Germline V gives CDR1 ENHRY, CDR2 SYGVKD. Trimming shortened V by 0 bases and J by 8 bases, and 7 bases separated the two germline ends. The CDR3 runs to 13 residues. The CDR3 DNA reads TGTGCCATCAGTGAGTCCCCGGGGGAAAAACTGTTTTTT. Translation gives CAISESPGEKLFF.

This clone is a singleton in its sample. The CDR3 DNA is TGTGCCAGCAGCTTATGGGGCGGGGGCGCTTCCTACGAGCAGTACTTC. This sequence encodes CASSLWGGGASYEQYF. This chain joins TRBV7-9 and TRBJ2-7, with D perhaps TRBD2 (7 bases). The CDR3 is made up of 16 amino acids. Germline CDR1 reads SEHNR; CDR2 reads FQNEAQ (reference sequence). V shed 2 bases and J shed 1 base, with 15 bases lying between them.

This clone was seen a handful of times. The chain links TRBV11-2 to TRBJ1-3; 9 nucleotides agree with TRBD1. CDR1 SGHAT and CDR2 FQNNGV come from the germline V gene. J lost 3 bases, V lost 5 bases, and 5 bases had no gene match. This CDR3 is built from 15 residues. CDR3 DNA sequence: TGTGCCAGCAGCACCCGGACAGGGGTTGGAAACACCATATATTTT. Translation gives CASSTRTGVGNTIYF.

This chain connects TRBV2 to TRBJ2-2; perhaps TRBD2 as D (6 bases). Looked up from germline, CDR1 is SNHLY and CDR2 is FYNNEI. Trimming took 4 bases from V and 4 from J, leaving 13 bases between them. The CDR3 runs to 15 residues. As DNA, the CDR3 is TGTGCCAGCAGTGGGGTGGAGGGTGGCACCGGGGAGCTGTTTTTT. Residues: CASSGVEGGTGELFF. Supplemented by reference TRBV2 and TRBJ2-2, the full variable domain reads EPEVTQTPSHQVTQMGQEVILRCVPISNHLYFYWYRQILGQKVEFLVSFYNNEISEKSEIFDDQFSVERPDGSNFTLKIRSTKLEDSAMYFCASSGVEGGTGELFFGEGSRLTVL.

The gene calls are TRBV5-1 and TRBJ2-2; 7 bases fit TRBD2. J gave up 4 bases and V 4 bases, and 4 bases lay outside the gene matches. Germline CDR1 SGHRS, CDR2 YFSETQ. The CDR3 extends over 14 amino acids. The CDR3 is CASSEGGSTGELFF. Written as DNA, the CDR3 is TGCGCCAGCAGCGAGGGAGGGAGCACCGGGGAGCTGTTTTTT.

The V call is TRBV18, the J call TRBJ1-1; D possibly corresponds to TRBD1 (6 bases). The CDR3 is 16 residues long. Germline V gives CDR1 KGHSH, CDR2 LQKENI. With 0 bases removed from V and 6 bases from J, the gap between germline ends came to 17 bases. The CDR3 DNA reads TGTGCCAGCTCACCACCCCCGACTGTCGCAGGGGCTGAAGCTTTCTTT. It translates to CASSPPPTVAGAEAFF.

The chain has TRBV6-2 or TRBV6-3 and TRBJ1-3; D possibly corresponds to TRBD1 (5 bases). The CDR3 covers 15 residues. Trimming shortened V by 0 bases and J by 4 bases, and 10 bases separated the two germline ends. Germline V lookup: CDR1 MNHEY, CDR2 SVGEGT. The CDR3 sequence: CASSYSAGVGNTIYF. The DNA of the CDR3 is TGTGCCAGCAGTTACTCGGCGGGGGTAGGAAACACCATATATTTT.

This chain connects TRBV9 to TRBJ2-3; TRBD1 is a possible D gene (5 bases). V dropped 3 bases and J dropped 0 bases, with 8 bases sitting between them. CDR1 and CDR2 from the germline V gene are SGDLS and YYNGEE. The CDR3 runs to 14 residues. CDR3 amino acids: CASSGQPSTDTQYF. The CDR3, as DNA: TGTGCCAGCAGCGGACAGCCTAGCACAGATACGCAGTATTTT.

This clone was detected only a few times. V is TRBV3-1 (or the pseudogene TRBV3-2) and J is TRBJ1-2, with D perhaps matching TRBD1 (6 bases). This CDR3 is built from 14 residues. V lost 3 bases and J 4 bases, leaving 12 bases between the germline ends. Germline-derived CDR1 and CDR2 are LGHDT and YNNKEL (reference sequence). The CDR3 loop is CASSQQGLGYGYTF. The CDR3 nucleotides read TGTGCCAGCAGCCAGCAGGGGTTAGGCTATGGCTACACCTTC.

As to this clone: The sample contains more than one DNA sequence encoding this CDR3. This chain uses TRBV28 with TRBJ1-1; a possible D gene is TRBD1 (5 bases). V was clipped by 3 bases and J by 5 bases, with 7 bases between them. The CDR3 contains 12 residues. Germline V gene data show CDR1 as MDHEN and CDR2 as SYDVKM. The DNA of the CDR3 is TGTGCCAGCAGTTTTGGGGGGACTGAAGCTTTCTTT. The encoded protein is CASSFGGTEAFF.

The V call is TRBV5-5, the J call TRBJ2-7; 7 bases match TRBD1. The length of the CDR3 is 14 residues. CDR1 is SGHKS and CDR2 is YYEKEE in the germline V gene (reference sequence). V lost 4 bases, J lost 5 bases, and 9 bases stayed unmatched. CDR3 region: CASSPTTGYDEQYF. CDR3 sequence (DNA): TGTGCCAGCAGCCCCACGACAGGGTACGACGAGCAGTACTTC.

The V and J genes are TRBV6-6 and TRBJ2-1; the match to TRBD1 covers 7 bases. V shed 6 bases, J shed 6 bases, and the junction held 8 bases outside the gene matches. The CDR3 extends over 14 amino acids. Germline V gene data show CDR1 as MNHNY and CDR2 as SVGAGI (reference sequence). CDR3 residues: CASSSGQSRNEQFF. The CDR3 coding sequence is TGTGCCAGCAGCTCGGGACAGAGCCGCAATGAGCAGTTCTTC.

The table lists this clone with a count of one. The identical CDR3 is also encoded by other nucleotide sequences in the sample. The rearrangement joins TRBV27 to TRBJ2-7; D possibly corresponds to TRBD1 (6 bases). This CDR3 has 13 residues. Germline CDR1 is MNHEY and CDR2 is SMNVEV (reference sequence). Trimming cost V 4 bases and J 2 bases, with 9 bases left between them. CDR3 sequence reads: CASSSGTPYEQYF. The DNA of the CDR3 is TGTGCCAGCAGTTCGGGGACACCCTACGAGCAGTACTTC.

The chain links TRBV24-1 to TRBJ1-1, with D tentatively TRBD1 (6 bases). Germline V gives CDR1 KGHDR, CDR2 SFDVKD. Trimming took 10 bases from V and 0 from J, leaving 11 bases between them. The CDR3 covers 13 residues. The CDR3 loop is CATAGGMNTEAFF. Here the CDR3 DNA reads TGTGCCACGGCGGGGGGCATGAACACTGAAGCTTTCTTT.